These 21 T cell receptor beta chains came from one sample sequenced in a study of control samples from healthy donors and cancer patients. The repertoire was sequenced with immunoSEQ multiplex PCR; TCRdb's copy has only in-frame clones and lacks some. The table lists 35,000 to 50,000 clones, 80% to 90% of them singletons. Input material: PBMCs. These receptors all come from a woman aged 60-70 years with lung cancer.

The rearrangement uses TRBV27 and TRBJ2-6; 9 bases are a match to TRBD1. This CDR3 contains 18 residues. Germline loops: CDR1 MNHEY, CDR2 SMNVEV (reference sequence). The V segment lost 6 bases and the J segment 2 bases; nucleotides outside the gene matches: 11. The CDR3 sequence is CASSLSTGGWAGANVLTF. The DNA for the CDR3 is TGTGCCAGCAGCTTAAGCACAGGGGGCTGGGCTGGGGCCAACGTCCTGACTTTC.

CDR3 in DNA: TGTGCCAGCAGCTTGCCCGGGACTAGAGTTTTAAATGAGCAGTTCTTC. It encodes CASSLPGTRVLNEQFF. This chain links TRBV5-4 with TRBJ2-1; 8 nucleotides align to TRBD2. The CDR3 spans 16 residues. CDR1 and CDR2 (germline): SGHNT, YYREEE (reference sequence). V lost 1 base to trimming and J lost 7 bases; unmatched junction nucleotides: 10.

The CDR3 coding sequence is TGTGCCTGGAGTTTCTGGGGGACCAGTGGCACAGATACGCAGTATTTT. Its protein is CAWSFWGTSGTDTQYF. The V call is TRBV30, the J call TRBJ2-3; D possibly uses TRBD1 or TRBD2 (5 bases each). V dropped 2 bases and J dropped 1 base, with 16 bases sitting between them. Germline V gene sequence: CDR1 GTSNPN, CDR2 SVGIG (reference sequence). This CDR3 has 16 residues.

The CDR3 nucleotides read TGTGCCACCAGTGCCCCGAACTCAGGGGGAGATGAGCAGTTCTTC. Protein product: CATSAPNSGGDEQFF. The chain carries TRBV24-1 and TRBJ2-1; 7 nucleotides agree with TRBD1. Losses at the gene ends were 5 bases for V and 8 bases for J; bases not matched to a gene: 11. The length of the CDR3 is 15 residues. Germline CDR1 is KGHDR and CDR2 is SFDVKD.

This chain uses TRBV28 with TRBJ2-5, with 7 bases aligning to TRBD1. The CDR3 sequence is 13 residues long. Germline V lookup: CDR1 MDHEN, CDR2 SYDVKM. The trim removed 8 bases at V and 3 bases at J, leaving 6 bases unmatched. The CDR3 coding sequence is TGTGCCAGCCTCCGGGACAGCGAAGAGACCCAGTACTTC. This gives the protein CASLRDSEETQYF.

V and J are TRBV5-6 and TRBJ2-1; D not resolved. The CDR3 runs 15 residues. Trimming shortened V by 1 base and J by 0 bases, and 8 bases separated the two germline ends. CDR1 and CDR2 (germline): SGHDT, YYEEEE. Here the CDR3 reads CASSLPRISYNEQFF. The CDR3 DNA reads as TGTGCCAGCAGCTTGCCGCGGATCTCCTACAATGAGCAGTTCTTC.

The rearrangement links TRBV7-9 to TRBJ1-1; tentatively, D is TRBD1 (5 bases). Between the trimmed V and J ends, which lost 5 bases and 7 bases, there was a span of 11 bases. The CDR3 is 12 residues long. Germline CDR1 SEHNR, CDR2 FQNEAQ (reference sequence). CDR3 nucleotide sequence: TGTGCCAGCAGCCCCCGGAGGGGTGAAGCTTTCTTT. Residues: CASSPRRGEAFF. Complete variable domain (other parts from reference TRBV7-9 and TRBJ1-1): DTGVSQNPRHKITKRGQNVTFRCDPISEHNRLYWYRQTLGQGPEFLTYFQNEAQLEKSRLLSDRFSAERPKGSFSTLEIQRTEQGDSAMYLCASSPRRGEAFFGQGTRLTVV.

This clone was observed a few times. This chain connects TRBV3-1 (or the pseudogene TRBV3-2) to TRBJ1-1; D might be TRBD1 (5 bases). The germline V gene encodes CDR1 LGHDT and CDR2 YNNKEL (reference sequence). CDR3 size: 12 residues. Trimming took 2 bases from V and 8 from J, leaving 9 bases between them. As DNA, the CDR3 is TGTGCCAGCAGCCAATCCAACAGGGAAGCTTTCTTT. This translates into CASSQSNREAFF.

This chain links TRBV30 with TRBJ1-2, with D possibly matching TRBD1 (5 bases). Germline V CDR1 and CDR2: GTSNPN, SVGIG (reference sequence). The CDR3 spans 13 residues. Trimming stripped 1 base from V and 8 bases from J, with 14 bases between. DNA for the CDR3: TGTGCCTGGAGTGCGTCGTTGACAGAAGGCTACACCTTC. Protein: CAWSASLTEGYTF.

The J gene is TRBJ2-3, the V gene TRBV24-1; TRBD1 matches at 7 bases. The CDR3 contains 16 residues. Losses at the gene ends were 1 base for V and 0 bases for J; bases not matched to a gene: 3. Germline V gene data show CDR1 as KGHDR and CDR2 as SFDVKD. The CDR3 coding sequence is TGTGCCACCAGTGATTTACCGGGACAGAGCACAGATACGCAGTATTTT. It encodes CATSDLPGQSTDTQYF.

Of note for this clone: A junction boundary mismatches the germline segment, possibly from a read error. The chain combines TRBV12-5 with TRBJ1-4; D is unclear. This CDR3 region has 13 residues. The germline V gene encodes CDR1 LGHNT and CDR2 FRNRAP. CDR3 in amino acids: CASDLGDGEKLFF. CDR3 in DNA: TGTGCTAGTGATTTGGGAGACGGAGAAAAACTGTTTTTT.

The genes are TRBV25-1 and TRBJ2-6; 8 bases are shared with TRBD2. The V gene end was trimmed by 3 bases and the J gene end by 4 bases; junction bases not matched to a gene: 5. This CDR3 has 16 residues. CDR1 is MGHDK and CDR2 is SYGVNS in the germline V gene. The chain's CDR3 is CASSDAGGSGANVLTF. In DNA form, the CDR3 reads TGTGCCAGCAGTGATGCGGGGGGTTCCGGGGCCAACGTCCTGACTTTC.

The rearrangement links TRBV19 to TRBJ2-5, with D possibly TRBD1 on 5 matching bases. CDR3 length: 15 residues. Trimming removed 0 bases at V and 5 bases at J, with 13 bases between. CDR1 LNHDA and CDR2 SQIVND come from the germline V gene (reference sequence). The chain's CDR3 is CASSIEGALGETQYF. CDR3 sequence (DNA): TGTGCCAGTAGTATAGAAGGGGCCCTCGGTGAGACCCAGTACTTC.

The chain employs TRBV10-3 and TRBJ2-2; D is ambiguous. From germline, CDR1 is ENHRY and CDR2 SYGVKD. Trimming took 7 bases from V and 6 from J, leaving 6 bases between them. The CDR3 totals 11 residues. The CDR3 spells CAIIIPGELFF. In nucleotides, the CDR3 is TGTGCCATCATTATCCCCGGGGAGCTGTTTTTT.

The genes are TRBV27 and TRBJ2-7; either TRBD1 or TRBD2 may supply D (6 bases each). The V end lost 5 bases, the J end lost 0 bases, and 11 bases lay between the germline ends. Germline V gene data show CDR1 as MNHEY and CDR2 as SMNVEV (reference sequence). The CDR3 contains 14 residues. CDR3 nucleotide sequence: TGTGCCAGCAGTCCCCCGGGGGCCTCCTACGAGCAGTACTTC. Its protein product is CASSPPGASYEQYF.

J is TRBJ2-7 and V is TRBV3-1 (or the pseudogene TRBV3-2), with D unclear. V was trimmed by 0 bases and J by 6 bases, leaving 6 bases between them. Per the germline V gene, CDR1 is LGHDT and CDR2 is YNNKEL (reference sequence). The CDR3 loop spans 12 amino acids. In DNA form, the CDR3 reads TGTGCCAGCAGCCAAGAGGGGTCCGAGCAGTACTTC. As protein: CASSQEGSEQYF.

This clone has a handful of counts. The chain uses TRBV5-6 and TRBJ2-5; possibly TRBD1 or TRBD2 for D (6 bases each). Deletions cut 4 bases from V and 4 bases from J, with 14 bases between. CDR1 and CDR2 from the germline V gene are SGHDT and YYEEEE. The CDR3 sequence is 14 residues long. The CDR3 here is CASSRSEGGETQYF. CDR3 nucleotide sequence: TGTGCCAGCAGCCGATCGGAGGGGGGAGAGACCCAGTACTTC.

In DNA form, the CDR3 reads TGTGCCAGCAGCTTAGAGACGGGGAATTCACCCCTCCACTTT. The encoded protein is CASSLETGNSPLHF. The chain links TRBV5-6 to TRBJ1-6, with no clear D. V lost 2 bases, J lost 7 bases, and 10 bases lay in between. The CDR3 spans 14 residues. The V gene's germline CDR1 is SGHDT and CDR2 YYEEEE.

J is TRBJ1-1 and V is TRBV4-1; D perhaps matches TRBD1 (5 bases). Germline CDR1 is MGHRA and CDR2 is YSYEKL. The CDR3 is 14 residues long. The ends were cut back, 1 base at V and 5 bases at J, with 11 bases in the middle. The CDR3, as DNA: TGCGCCAGCAGCCAAGGTCTCGGGGGAACTGAAGCTTTCTTT. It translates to CASSQGLGGTEAFF.

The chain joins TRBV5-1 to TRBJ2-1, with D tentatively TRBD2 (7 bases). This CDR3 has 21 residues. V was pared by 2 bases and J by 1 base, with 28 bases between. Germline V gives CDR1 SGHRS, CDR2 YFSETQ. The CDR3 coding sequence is TGCGCCAGCAGCTTCCAAATCGGACAGCTCATGCAAGCGGGGTCCTACAATGAGCAGTTCTTC. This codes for CASSFQIGQLMQAGSYNEQFF.

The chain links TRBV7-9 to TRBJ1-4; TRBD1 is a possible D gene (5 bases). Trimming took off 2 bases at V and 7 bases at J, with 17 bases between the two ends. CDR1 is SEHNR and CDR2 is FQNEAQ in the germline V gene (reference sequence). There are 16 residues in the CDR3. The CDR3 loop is CASSLYHQGWIEKLFF. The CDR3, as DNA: TGTGCCAGCAGCTTATACCACCAGGGCTGGATTGAAAAACTGTTTTTT.